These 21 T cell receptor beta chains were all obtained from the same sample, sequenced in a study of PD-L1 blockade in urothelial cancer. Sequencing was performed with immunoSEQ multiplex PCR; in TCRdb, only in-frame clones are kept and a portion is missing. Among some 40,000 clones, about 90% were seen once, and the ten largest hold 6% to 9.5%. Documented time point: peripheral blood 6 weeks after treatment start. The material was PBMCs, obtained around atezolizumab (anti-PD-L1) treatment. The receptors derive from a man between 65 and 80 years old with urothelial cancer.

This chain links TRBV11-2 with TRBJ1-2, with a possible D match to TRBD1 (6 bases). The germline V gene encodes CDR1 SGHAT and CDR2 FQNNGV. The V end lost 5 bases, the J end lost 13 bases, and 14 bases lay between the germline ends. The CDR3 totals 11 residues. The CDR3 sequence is CASSLLGTITF. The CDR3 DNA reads TGTGCCAGCAGCCTCCTGGGGACAATCACCTTC.

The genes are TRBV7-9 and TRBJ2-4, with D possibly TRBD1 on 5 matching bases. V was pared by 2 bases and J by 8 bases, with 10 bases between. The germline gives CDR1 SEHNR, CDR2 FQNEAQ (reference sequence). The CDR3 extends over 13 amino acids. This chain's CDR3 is CASSLRETDIQYF. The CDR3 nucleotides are TGTGCCAGCAGCTTAAGAGAGACAGACATTCAGTACTTC.

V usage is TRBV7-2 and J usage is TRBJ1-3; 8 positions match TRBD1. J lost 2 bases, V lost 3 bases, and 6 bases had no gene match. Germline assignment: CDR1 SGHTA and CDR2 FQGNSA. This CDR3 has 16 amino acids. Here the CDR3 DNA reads TGTGCCAGCAGCTTCCTGACAGGGGTGGCTGGAAACACCATATATTTT. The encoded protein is CASSFLTGVAGNTIYF.

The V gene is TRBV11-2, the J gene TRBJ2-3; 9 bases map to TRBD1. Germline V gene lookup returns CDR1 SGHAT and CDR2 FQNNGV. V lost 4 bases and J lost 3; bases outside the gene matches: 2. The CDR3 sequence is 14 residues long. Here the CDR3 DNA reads TGTGCCAGCAGCTCGACAGGGGGAACAGATACGCAGTATTTT. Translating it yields CASSSTGGTDTQYF.

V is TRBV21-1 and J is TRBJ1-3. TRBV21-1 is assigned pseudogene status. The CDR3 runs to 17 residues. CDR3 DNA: TGTGCCAGCAGCAAAGGAAAACTTTACTGCTCTGGAAACACCATATATTTT. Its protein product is CASSKGKLYCSGNTIYF.

CDR3 DNA: TGCGCCAGCAGCTGGGGGGCCGGGACAGGGGTACCCATGGCCCAGCATTTT. Its translation is CASSWGAGTGVPMAQHF. The chain carries TRBV5-1 and TRBJ1-5; 10 bases match TRBD1. CDR1 and CDR2 from the germline V gene are SGHRS and YFSETQ. The CDR3 totals 17 residues. V was clipped by 3 bases and J by 11 bases; unmatched bases: 17.

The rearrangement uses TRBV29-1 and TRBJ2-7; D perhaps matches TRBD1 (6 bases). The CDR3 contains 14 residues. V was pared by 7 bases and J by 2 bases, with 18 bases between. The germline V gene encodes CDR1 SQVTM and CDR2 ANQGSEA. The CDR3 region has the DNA TGCAGCGCAAAAGCCAAGACAGGTGCCTACGAGCAGTACTTC. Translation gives CSAKAKTGAYEQYF.

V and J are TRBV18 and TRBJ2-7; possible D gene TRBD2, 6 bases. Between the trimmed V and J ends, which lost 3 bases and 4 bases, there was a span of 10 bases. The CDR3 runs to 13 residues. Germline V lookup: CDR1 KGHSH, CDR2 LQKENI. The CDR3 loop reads CASSPGTLYEQYF. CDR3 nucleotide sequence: TGTGCCAGCTCACCTGGGACTCTATACGAGCAGTACTTC.

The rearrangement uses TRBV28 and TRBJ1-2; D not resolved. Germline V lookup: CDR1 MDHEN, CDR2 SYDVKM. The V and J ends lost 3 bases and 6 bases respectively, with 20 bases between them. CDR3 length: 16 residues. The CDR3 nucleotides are TGTGCCAGCAGTTTTAACAGCTTAAGTGGGTCTGATGGCTACACCTTC. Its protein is CASSFNSLSGSDGYTF.

The CDR3 protein is CASSLASRHEQFF. CDR3 DNA sequence: TGTGCCAGCAGCTTGGCTAGCCGTCATGAGCAGTTCTTC. The rearrangement links TRBV5-4 to TRBJ2-1; a weak D match, TRBD2 (5 bases). The CDR3 runs to 13 residues. Trimming shortened V by 0 bases and J by 8 bases, and 9 bases separated the two germline ends. Germline CDR1 reads SGHNT; CDR2 reads YYREEE (reference sequence).

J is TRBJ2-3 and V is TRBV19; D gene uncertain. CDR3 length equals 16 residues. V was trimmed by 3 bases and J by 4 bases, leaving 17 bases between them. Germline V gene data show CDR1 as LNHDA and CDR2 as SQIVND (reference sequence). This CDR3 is CASSMEGRREADTQYF. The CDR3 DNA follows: TGTGCCAGTAGTATGGAAGGCCGCAGAGAGGCAGATACGCAGTATTTT. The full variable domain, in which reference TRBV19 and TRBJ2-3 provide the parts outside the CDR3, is DGGITQSPKYLFRKEGQNVTLSCEQNLNHDAMYWYRQDPGQGLRLIYYSQIVNDFQKGDIAEGYSVSREKKESFPLTVTSAQKNPTAFYLCASSMEGRREADTQYFGPGTRLTVL.

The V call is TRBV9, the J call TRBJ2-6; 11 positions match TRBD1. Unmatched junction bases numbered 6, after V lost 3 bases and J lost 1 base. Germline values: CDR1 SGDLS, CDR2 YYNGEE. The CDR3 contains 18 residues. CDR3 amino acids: CASSGRTGGISGANVLTF. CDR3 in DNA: TGTGCCAGCAGCGGGCGGACAGGGGGCATTTCTGGGGCCAACGTCCTGACTTTC.

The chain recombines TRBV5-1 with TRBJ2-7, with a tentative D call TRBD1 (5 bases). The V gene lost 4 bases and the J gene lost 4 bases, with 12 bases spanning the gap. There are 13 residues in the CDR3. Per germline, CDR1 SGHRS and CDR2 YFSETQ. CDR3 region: CASSARVGYEQYF. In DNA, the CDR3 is TGCGCCAGCAGCGCCAGGGTCGGGTACGAGCAGTACTTC.

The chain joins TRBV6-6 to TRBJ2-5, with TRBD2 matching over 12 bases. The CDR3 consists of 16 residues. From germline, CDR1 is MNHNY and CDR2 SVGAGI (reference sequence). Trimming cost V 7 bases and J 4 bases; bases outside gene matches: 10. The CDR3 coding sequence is TGTGCCAGCAAACTAGGCCTGACTAGCGGGAGAGAGACCCAGTACTTC. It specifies CASKLGLTSGRETQYF.

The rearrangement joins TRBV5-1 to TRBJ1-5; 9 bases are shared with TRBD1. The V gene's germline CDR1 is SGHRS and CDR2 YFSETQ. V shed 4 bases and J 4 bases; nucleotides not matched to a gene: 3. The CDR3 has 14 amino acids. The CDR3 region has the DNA TGCGCCAGCAGCCTCGGGACAGGGAATCAGCCCCAGCATTTT. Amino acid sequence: CASSLGTGNQPQHF.

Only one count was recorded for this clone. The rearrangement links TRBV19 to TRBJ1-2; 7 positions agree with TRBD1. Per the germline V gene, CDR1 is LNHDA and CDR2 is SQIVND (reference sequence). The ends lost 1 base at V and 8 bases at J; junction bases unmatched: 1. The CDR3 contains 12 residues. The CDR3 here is CASSIATGGYTF. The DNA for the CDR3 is TGTGCCAGTAGTATAGCGACAGGGGGCTACACCTTC.

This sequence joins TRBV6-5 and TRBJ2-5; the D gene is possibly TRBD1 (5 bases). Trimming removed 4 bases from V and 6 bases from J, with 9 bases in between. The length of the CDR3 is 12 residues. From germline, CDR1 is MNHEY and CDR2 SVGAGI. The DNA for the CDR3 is TGTGCCAGCAGTTCAGGGTTACAGACCCAGTACTTC. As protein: CASSSGLQTQYF.

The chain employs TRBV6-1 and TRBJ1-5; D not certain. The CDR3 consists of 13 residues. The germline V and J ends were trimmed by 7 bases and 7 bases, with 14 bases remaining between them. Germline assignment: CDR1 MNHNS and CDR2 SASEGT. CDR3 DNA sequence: TGTGCCAGCATGGCCGGGTTAGGCCAGCCCCAGCATTTT. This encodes CASMAGLGQPQHF.

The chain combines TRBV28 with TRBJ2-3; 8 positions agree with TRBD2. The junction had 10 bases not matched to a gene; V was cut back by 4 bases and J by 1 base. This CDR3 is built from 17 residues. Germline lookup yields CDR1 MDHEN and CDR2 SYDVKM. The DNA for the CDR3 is TGTGCCAGCAGTTCCCCCGGGGGAGCGGGAGGCACAGATACGCAGTATTTT. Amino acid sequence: CASSSPGGAGGTDTQYF.

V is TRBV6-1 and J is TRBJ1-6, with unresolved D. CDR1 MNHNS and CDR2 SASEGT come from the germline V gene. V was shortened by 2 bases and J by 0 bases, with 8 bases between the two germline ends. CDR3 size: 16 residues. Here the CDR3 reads CASSEPVSSYNSPLHF. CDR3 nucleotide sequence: TGTGCCAGCAGTGAACCCGTGAGCTCCTATAATTCACCCCTCCACTTT.

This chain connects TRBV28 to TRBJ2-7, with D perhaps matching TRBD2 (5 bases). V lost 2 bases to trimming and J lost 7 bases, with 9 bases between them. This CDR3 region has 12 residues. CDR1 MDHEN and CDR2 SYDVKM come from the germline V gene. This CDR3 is CASSLPGMEQYF. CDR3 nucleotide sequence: TGTGCCAGCAGTTTACCCGGGATGGAGCAGTACTTC.